This section outlines one T cell receptor beta chain sequence together with its context. Its specificity is not known. Libraries were prepared by immunoSEQ multiplex PCR; TCRdb keeps only in-frame clonotypes and omits some of them. Of about 18,000 clones in the sample, roughly 80% were seen once. The sample belongs to a study of PD-1 blockade in classical Hodgkin lymphoma. Study conclusions and caveats: Newly diagnosed patients were reported to start with lower TCR diversity than healthy donors.

As for time point: cycle 4 day 1 (C4D1), after less than 7 weeks of nivolumab. Brentuximab vedotin exposure varied among the patients, all of whom had relapsed after autologous stem cell transplantation. From thawed PBMCs, CD4+ T cells were purified using magnetic negative selection. Trimming stripped 2 bases from V and 0 bases from J, with 12 bases between. The V gene's germline CDR1 is SGHKS and CDR2 YYEKEE (reference sequence). The CDR3 extends over 16 amino acids. The sequenced sample was CD4+ T cells from blood, obtained before the fourth cycle of nivolumab. The chain uses TRBV5-5 and TRBJ2-4; possibly TRBD1 or TRBD2 for D (5 bases each). The TCR was taken from a human donor with classical Hodgkin lymphoma. CDR3 in amino acids: CASSFGTTLAKNIQYF. The CDR3, as DNA: TGTGCCAGCAGCTTCGGGACGACCTTAGCCAAAAACATTCAGTACTTC.